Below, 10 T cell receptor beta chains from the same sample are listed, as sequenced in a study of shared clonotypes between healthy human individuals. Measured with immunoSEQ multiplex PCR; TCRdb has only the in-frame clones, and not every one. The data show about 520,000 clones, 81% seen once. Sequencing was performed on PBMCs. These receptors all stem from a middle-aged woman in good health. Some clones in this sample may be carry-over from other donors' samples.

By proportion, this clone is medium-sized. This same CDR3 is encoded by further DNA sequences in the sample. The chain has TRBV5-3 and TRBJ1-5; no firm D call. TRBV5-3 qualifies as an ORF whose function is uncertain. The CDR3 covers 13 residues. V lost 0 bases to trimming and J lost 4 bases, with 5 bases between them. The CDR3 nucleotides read TGTGCCAGAAGCTTGGCGCAAAATCAGCCCCAGCATTTT. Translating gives CARSLAQNQPQHF.

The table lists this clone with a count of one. Here the CDR3 DNA reads TGTGCCAGCTCACAGGATGTGAAAAGGGGGGCTGAAGCTTTCTTT. Its protein is CASSQDVKRGAEAFF. This chain connects TRBV18 to TRBJ1-1, with D possibly matching TRBD1 (6 bases). The CDR3 extends over 15 amino acids. Germline CDR1 KGHSH, CDR2 LQKENI. The V end was cut by 4 bases, the J end by 6 bases, with 18 bases between.

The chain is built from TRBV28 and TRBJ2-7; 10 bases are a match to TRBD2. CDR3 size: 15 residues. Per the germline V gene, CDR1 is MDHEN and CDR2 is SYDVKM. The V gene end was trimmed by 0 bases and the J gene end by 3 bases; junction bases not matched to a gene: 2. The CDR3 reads CASSLWSSGSYEQYF. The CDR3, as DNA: TGTGCCAGCAGTTTATGGTCTAGCGGGAGCTACGAGCAGTACTTC.

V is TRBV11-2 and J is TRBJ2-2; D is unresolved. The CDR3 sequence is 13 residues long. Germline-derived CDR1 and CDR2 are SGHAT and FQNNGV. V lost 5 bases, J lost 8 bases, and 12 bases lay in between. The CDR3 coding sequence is TGTGCCAGCAGCCCTCATACAATAGGGGAGCTGTTTTTT. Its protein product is CASSPHTIGELFF. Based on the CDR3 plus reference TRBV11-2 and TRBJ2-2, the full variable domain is EAGVAQSPRYKIIEKRQSVAFWCNPISGHATLYWYQQILGQGPKLLIQFQNNGVVDDSQLPKDRFSAERLKGVDSTLKIQPAKLEDSAVYLCASSPHTIGELFFGEGSRLTVL.

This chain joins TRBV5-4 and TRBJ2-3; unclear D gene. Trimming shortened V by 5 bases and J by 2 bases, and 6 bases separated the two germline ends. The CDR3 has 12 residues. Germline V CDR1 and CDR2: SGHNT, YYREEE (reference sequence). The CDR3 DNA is TGTGCCAGCAGGGGAACCACAGATACGCAGTATTTT. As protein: CASRGTTDTQYF.

CDR3 in amino acids: CASSTGATAAMGYTF. CDR3 in DNA: TGTGCCAGTAGTACGGGGGCCACCGCTGCTATGGGCTACACCTTC. This chain links TRBV19 with TRBJ1-2, with D tentatively TRBD1 (6 bases). CDR1 and CDR2 (germline): LNHDA, SQIVND (reference sequence). The CDR3 spans 15 residues. V was trimmed by 4 bases and J by 8 bases, leaving 20 bases between them. The full variable domain, completed using reference TRBV19 and TRBJ1-2, is DGGITQSPKYLFRKEGQNVTLSCEQNLNHDAMYWYRQDPGQGLRLIYYSQIVNDFQKGDIAEGYSVSREKKESFPLTVTSAQKNPTAFYLCASSTGATAAMGYTFGSGTRLTVV.

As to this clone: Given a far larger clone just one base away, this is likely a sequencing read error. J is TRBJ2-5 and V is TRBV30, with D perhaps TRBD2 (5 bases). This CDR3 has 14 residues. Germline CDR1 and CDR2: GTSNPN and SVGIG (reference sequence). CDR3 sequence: CAWSEGGSQDTQYF. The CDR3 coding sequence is TGTGCCTGGAGTGAAGGAGGCAGTCAAGATACCCAGTACTTC.

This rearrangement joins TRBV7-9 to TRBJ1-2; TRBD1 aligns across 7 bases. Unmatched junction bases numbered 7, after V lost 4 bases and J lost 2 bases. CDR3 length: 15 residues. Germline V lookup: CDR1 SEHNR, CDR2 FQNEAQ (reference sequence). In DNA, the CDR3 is TGTGCCAGCAGCTCAAACAGGGGCCTAAACTATGGCTACACCTTC. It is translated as CASSSNRGLNYGYTF.

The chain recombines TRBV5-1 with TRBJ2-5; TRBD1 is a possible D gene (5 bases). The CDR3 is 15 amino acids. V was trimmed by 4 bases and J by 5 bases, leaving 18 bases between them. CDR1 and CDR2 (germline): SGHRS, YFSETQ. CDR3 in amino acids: CASSPLTASGETQYF. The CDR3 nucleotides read TGCGCCAGCAGCCCTTTGACAGCCTCCGGGGAGACCCAGTACTTC.

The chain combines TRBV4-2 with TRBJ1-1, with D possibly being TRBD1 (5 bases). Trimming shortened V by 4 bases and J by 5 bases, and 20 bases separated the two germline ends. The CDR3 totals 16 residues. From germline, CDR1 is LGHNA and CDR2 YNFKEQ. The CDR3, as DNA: TGTGCCAGCAGCCGCGAAGCGGTCAGGGTTCAAACTGAAGCTTTCTTT. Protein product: CASSREAVRVQTEAFF.